The source of this T cell receptor beta chain is a study of shared clonotypes between healthy human individuals. Whole-study findings and limits: Naive subsets generally had larger estimated richness than memory subsets. Clonotypes shared by all four sorted-subset donors had higher generation probabilities than non-shared clonotypes.

Comment on this clone: Its antigen is still unknown.

Assay used: immunoSEQ multiplex PCR; TCRdb lists only in-frame clones, some missing. This table holds about 1 million clones, 60% to 80% found once. Deletions cut 2 bases from V and 4 bases from J, with 14 bases between. This CDR3 spans 15 amino acids. The germline CDR1 and CDR2 sequences are KGHSH and LQKENI. This receptor was taken from a man aged 18 to 30 in good health. Sequences were obtained from memory CD4+ T cells sorted from blood. Subset reported: CD45RA-negative fraction. The J gene is TRBJ1-2, the V gene TRBV18; tentative D call: TRBD1 (6 bases). CDR3 in amino acids: CASSPILTGGYGYTF. CDR3 DNA: TGTGCCAGCTCACCAATCCTGACAGGAGGCTATGGCTACACCTTC.